The rows below give T cell receptor beta chains drawn from one sample of a study of post-analysis software for immune sequencing data. TCRdb reprocessed the PCR reads via MiXCR and lists one record per CDR3 protein. The sample has fewer than 850,000 distinct CDR3 sequences; about 45% are singletons. Input material: blood. Receptors were obtained from a girl between 10 and 17 years old with multiple sclerosis. The CDR3 runs from the conserved cysteine through the conserved F or W. Each record gives: clone size, J gene, D gene, V gene, CDR3 protein, CDR3 DNA. D genes are given only for firm matches. Only some rows state a clone size, as once, few, many or a class for expanded clones.

>-|TRBJ1-2|-|TRBV10-3
CAISESQGPNYGYTF
TGTGCCATCAGTGAGTCGCAGGGCCCTAACTATGGCTACACCTTC
>many|TRBJ2-4|TRBD2|TRBV28
CASSFVYGGGVKALAKNIQYF
TGTGCCAGCAGTTTTGTTTACGGCGGGGGAGTCAAGGCTCTAGCCAAAAACATTCAGTACTTC
>-|TRBJ2-5|TRBD2|TRBV11-2
CASSPRVAGGFQETQYF
TGTGCCAGCAGCCCCAGGGTAGCGGGAGGATTCCAAGAGACCCAGTACTTC
>-|TRBJ2-3|TRBD2|TRBV7-9
CASSLVGSGSVNTQYF
TGTGCCAGCAGCTTAGTTGGCAGCGGGAGCGTAAATACGCAGTATTTT
>-|TRBJ2-5|-|TRBV4-1
CASSHSPTGGEQYF
TGCGCCAGCAGCCATAGTCCAACGGGCGGTGAGCAGTACTTC
>-|TRBJ1-4|-|TRBV7-9
CASSLELKGFNEKLFF
TGTGCCAGCAGCTTAGAATTGAAAGGGTTTAATGAAAAACTGTTTTTT
>-|TRBJ2-7|TRBD2|TRBV7-2
CASSSVGLAGVSYEQYF
TGTGCCAGCAGCTCGGTTGGACTAGCGGGAGTGTCCTACGAGCAGTACTTC
>-|TRBJ2-1|TRBD2|TRBV20-1
CSSHSGSTGDNEQFF
TGCAGTTCTCACAGCGGGAGCACCGGGGACAATGAGCAGTTCTTC
>-|TRBJ2-1|-|TRBV12-3/TRBV12-4
CASSFSSLQSTSNEQFF
TGTGCCAGCAGTTTTTCTAGCCTCCAATCTACCTCCAATGAGCAGTTCTTC
>-|TRBJ2-7|TRBD1|TRBV10-3
CATSGRQGTSYEQYF
TGTGCCACCAGTGGGCGACAGGGAACCTCCTACGAGCAGTACTTC
>-|TRBJ1-6|TRBD1|TRBV20-1
CSAHGQGDSYNSPLHF
TGCAGTGCCCATGGACAGGGAGACTCCTATAATTCACCCCTCCACTTT
>once|TRBJ2-1|-|TRBV7-8
CASTLDISSYNEQFF
TGTGCCAGCACCCTTGATATAAGCTCCTACAATGAGCAGTTCTTC
>few|TRBJ2-3|-|TRBV5-1
CASEERGGVSSTDTQYF
TGCGCCAGCGAAGAAAGGGGCGGCGTTTCTAGCACAGATACGCAGTATTTT
>-|TRBJ2-3|TRBD2|TRBV20-1
CSAGTSGPSTDTQYF
TGCAGTGCTGGGACTAGCGGGCCTAGCACAGATACGCAGTATTTT
>-|TRBJ2-7|TRBD2|TRBV11-2
CASSRDAGGPYEQYF
TGTGCCAGCAGTCGAGATGCGGGAGGGCCCTATGAGCAGTACTTC
>-|TRBJ2-5|TRBD2|TRBV3-1
CASSRPGTRSTQYF
TGTGCCAGCAGCCGTCCCGGGACTAGATCGACCCAGTACTTC
>-|TRBJ2-3|-|TRBV24-1
CATSGPGTDTQYF
TGTGCCACCAGTGGTCCAGGGACGGATACGCAGTATTTT
>-|TRBJ2-5|-|TRBV7-9
CASSSDRSQETQYF
TGTGCCAGCAGCTCGGACCGATCCCAAGAGACCCAGTACTTC
>-|TRBJ1-4|-|TRBV15
CATSRFQGQGEKLFF
TGTGCCACCAGCAGGTTCCAGGGGCAGGGTGAAAAACTGTTTTTT
>-|TRBJ2-7|TRBD2|TRBV11-2
CASSSIPSGTYEQYF
TGTGCCAGCAGCAGTATACCTAGCGGCACCTACGAGCAGTACTTC
>-|TRBJ2-7|TRBD1|TRBV7-8
CASSLRDRVPNEQYF
TGTGCCAGCAGCCTACGGGACAGGGTCCCCAACGAGCAGTACTTC
>-|TRBJ1-6|TRBD1|TRBV15
CATSNRDRPNNSPLHF
TGTGCCACCAGCAATCGGGACAGGCCAAATAATTCACCCCTCCACTTT
>-|TRBJ2-1|-|TRBV20-1
CSARVGARYNEQFF
TGCAGTGCTAGAGTGGGGGCTAGGTACAATGAGCAGTTCTTC
>-|TRBJ2-1|-|TRBV2
CASSEAGLPTIEQVF
TGTGCCAGCAGTGAAGCCGGACTGCCCACGATCGAGCAGGTCTTC
>-|TRBJ1-2|TRBD1|TRBV12-3/TRBV12-4
CASTPGQGAPNDGYTF
TGTGCCAGCACCCCTGGGCAGGGGGCGCCGAACGATGGCTACACCTTC
>-|TRBJ2-3|-|TRBV7-6
CASSLTRDPVHTQYF
TGTGCCAGCAGCTTAACCCGGGACCCTGTTCATACGCAGTATTTT
>-|TRBJ2-1|-|TRBV7-3
CASSLRPGGSHNEQFF
TGTGCCAGCAGCTTACGGCCCGGGGGATCACACAATGAGCAGTTCTTC
>-|TRBJ2-3|TRBD2|TRBV6-5
CASSFTSGRGGWTSTDTQYF
TGTGCCAGCAGTTTCACTAGCGGGAGGGGGGGGTGGACTAGCACAGATACGCAGTATTTT
>few|TRBJ1-2|TRBD1|TRBV6-6
CASQTGEDGYTF
TGTGCCAGTCAGACAGGGGAAGATGGCTACACCTTC
>many|TRBJ2-1|TRBD2|TRBV5-1
CASSLSGGSSYNEQFF
TGCGCCAGCAGCTTGTCCGGGGGGAGCTCCTACAATGAGCAGTTCTTC
>-|TRBJ2-7|TRBD2|TRBV27
CASSSVLASAYEQYF
TGTGCCAGCAGTTCCGTACTAGCGAGTGCGTACGAGCAGTACTTC
>few|TRBJ2-3|-|TRBV24-1
CATSDWTYQAQYF
TGTGCCACCAGTGATTGGACCTACCAGGCGCAGTATTTT
>-|TRBJ2-1|-|TRBV27
CASSDGLFEQFF
TGTGCCAGCAGTGACGGACTGTTTGAGCAGTTCTTC
>few|TRBJ1-2|TRBD1|TRBV29-1
CSAAGGGLYGYTF
TGCAGCGCCGCGGGAGGGGGCTTATATGGCTACACCTTC
>-|TRBJ2-1|-|TRBV15
CATSRQGNPYNEQFF
TGTGCCACCAGCCGCCAAGGGAATCCCTACAATGAGCAGTTCTTC
>-|TRBJ2-1|TRBD1|TRBV11-3
CASSSGQVNGEQFF
TGTGCCAGCAGCTCTGGACAGGTAAATGGTGAGCAGTTCTTC
>-|TRBJ1-5|-|TRBV20-1
CSARAPGQSYSNQPQHF
TGCAGTGCTAGAGCTCCAGGACAGAGTTATAGCAATCAGCCCCAGCATTTT
>-|TRBJ2-1|-|TRBV3-1
CASSQEGVGPSYEQFF
TGTGCCAGCAGCCAAGAGGGCGTCGGCCCCTCCTACGAGCAGTTCTTC
>-|TRBJ2-5|TRBD2|TRBV9
CASSVGLAGGETQYF
TGTGCCAGCAGCGTAGGTCTAGCGGGAGGAGAGACCCAGTACTTC
>-|TRBJ2-6|TRBD2|TRBV20-1
CSAPSHRAGGPGANVLTF
TGCAGTGCTCCCTCCCACCGGGCGGGAGGGCCTGGGGCCAACGTCCTGACTTTC
>-|TRBJ2-2|-|TRBV4-1
CASSQEEGAPSGELFF
TGCGCCAGCAGCCAAGAGGAGGGGGCCCCCTCCGGGGAGCTGTTTTTT
>few|TRBJ2-3|TRBD2|TRBV7-3
CASSFLAGSTDTQYF
TGTGCCAGCAGCTTCTTAGCGGGGAGCACAGATACGCAGTATTTT
>few|TRBJ1-1|TRBD1|TRBV20-1
CSAPRTGGRNTEAFF
TGCAGTGCCCCCCGGACAGGAGGTCGGAACACTGAAGCTTTCTTT
>-|TRBJ2-2|-|TRBV4-3
CASSQDPGPLNTGELFF
TGCGCCAGCAGCCAAGACCCGGGACCCCTTAACACCGGGGAGCTGTTTTTT
>-|TRBJ2-7|TRBD2|TRBV12-3/TRBV12-4
CASSLASGSQEAQYF
TGTGCCAGCAGTTTAGCTAGCGGGAGCCAAGAGGCCCAGTACTTC
>-|TRBJ2-1|-|TRBV30
CAWRGGSYNEQFF
TGTGCCTGGAGGGGTGGATCCTACAATGAGCAGTTCTTC
>few|TRBJ2-5|TRBD2|TRBV20-1
CSARVAGGPETQYF
TGCAGTGCTAGGGTAGCGGGAGGGCCAGAGACCCAGTACTTC
>-|TRBJ2-3|TRBD2|TRBV5-1
CASSPGTSGNTDTRYF
TGCGCCAGCAGCCCGGGGACTAGCGGGAACACAGATACGCGGTATTTT